This TCR beta chain originates from a study of tumor-infiltrating lymphocytes in primary liver carcinoma. Germline CDR1 is SGHAT and CDR2 is FQNNGV. The CDR3 extends over 14 amino acids. A constant-region primer served to make TCR beta cDNA from roughly 500 ng total RNA. TCR beta libraries came from three nested multiplex PCR rounds using slightly modified ARM-PCR. The first two PCR rounds, roughly 9 cycles each, used TRBV1-TRBV30 forward primers and a C-beta reverse primer. TCRdb itself ran the multiplex PCR reads through MiXCR, one entry per CDR3 protein. Here the sample spans about 200,000 distinct CDR3 sequences, less than 70% being singletons. Points on this clonotype: At one end the junction does not follow the germline gene, possibly because of a read error.

For blood RNA, unsorted whole blood served as the source, and germline DNA was extracted too. Material for sequencing was peripheral blood. This clonotype originated in a woman aged 55-75 years with primary liver carcinoma and hepatitis B virus infection. The chain joins TRBV11-2 to TRBJ2-7; D is uncertain. CDR3: CASSLAGQSYGQYF. DNA of the CDR3: TGTGCCAGCAGCTTGGCAGGCCAATCCTACGGGCAGTACTTT. The full variable domain, rest sourced from reference TRBV11-2 and TRBJ2-7, is EAGVAQSPRYKIIEKRQSVAFWCNPISGHATLYWYQQILGQGPKLLIQFQNNGVVDDSQLPKDRFSAERLKGVDSTLKIQPAKLEDSAVYLCASSLAGQSYGQYFGPGTRLTVT.